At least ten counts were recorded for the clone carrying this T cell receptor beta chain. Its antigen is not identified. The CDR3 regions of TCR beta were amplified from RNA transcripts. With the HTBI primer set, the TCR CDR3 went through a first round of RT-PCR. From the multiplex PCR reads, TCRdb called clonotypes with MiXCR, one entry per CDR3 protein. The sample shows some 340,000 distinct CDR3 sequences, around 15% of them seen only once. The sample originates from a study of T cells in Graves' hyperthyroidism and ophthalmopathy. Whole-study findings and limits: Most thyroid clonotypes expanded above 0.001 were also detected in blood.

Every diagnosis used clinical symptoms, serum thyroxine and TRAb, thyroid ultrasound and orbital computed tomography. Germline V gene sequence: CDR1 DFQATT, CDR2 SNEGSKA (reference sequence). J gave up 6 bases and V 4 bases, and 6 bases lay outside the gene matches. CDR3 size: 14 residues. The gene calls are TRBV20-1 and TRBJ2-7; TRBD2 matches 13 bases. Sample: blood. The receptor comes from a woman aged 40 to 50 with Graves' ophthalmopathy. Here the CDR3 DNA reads TGCAGTGCTAAGGGACTAGCGGGGCTCGGCGAGCAGTACTTC. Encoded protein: CSAKGLAGLGEQYF.